The 8 T cell receptor beta chains listed next were all sequenced from one sample in a study of regulatory T cells in long-lasting Graves disease. Investigators prepared the TCR beta libraries by applying iRepertoire HTBI primers and Arm-PCR of CDR3 regions. Each CDR3 protein is one row after TCRdb ran MiXCR on the multiplex PCR reads. The sample lists about 470,000 distinct CDR3 sequences, approximately 21% occurring once. As for time point: persistent/refractory GD, antithyroid drugs over 5 years with positive TRAb. Generation of the TCR library employed RNA extracted from PBMCs. This material consisted of peripheral blood mononuclear cells (PBMCs), taken when the disease was refractory, from a patient treated with antithyroid drugs. The receptors stem from a female donor with Graves disease.

This clonotype was detected ten times or more. The V and J genes are TRBV30 and TRBJ2-5; D gene ambiguous. The V gene lost 0 bases and the J gene lost 4 bases, with 6 bases spanning the gap. This CDR3 region has 12 residues. Germline V gives CDR1 GTSNPN, CDR2 SVGIG (reference sequence). Here the CDR3 DNA reads TGTGCCTGGAGTGTACCTCGAGAGACCCAGTACTTC. This codes for CAWSVPRETQYF.

In its sample, this clonotype was seen a few times. The chain joins TRBV7-9 to TRBJ1-2; D is perhaps TRBD1 (6 bases). This CDR3 is built from 15 residues. The germline gives CDR1 SEHNR, CDR2 FQNEAQ (reference sequence). The V and J ends lost 3 bases and 6 bases respectively, with 17 bases between them. CDR3 amino acids: CASSLGALGIDGYTF. For the CDR3, the DNA is TGTGCCAGCAGCTTGGGGGCCCTAGGGATTGATGGCTACACCTTC.

The J gene is TRBJ1-1, the V gene TRBV20-1; TRBD1 might be the D (5 bases). The CDR3 spans 11 residues. Looked up from germline, CDR1 is DFQATT and CDR2 is SNEGSKA (reference sequence). The CDR3 loop reads CRTKGYTEAFF. CDR3 DNA sequence: TGCAGGACTAAGGGGTACACTGAAGCTTTCTTT.

V and J are TRBV7-2 and TRBJ1-5; D uncertain. Trimming removed 7 bases at V and 0 bases at J, with 7 bases between. The CDR3 consists of 13 residues. Germline-derived CDR1 and CDR2 are SGHTA and FQGNSA. CDR3 residues: CASTNTSNQPQHF. CDR3 DNA: TGTGCCAGCACGAATACTAGCAATCAGCCCCAGCATTTT.

The chain recombines TRBV28 with TRBJ1-2; weak D call: TRBD1 (6 bases). V gave up 6 bases and J gave up 5 bases, with 16 bases separating them. CDR1 and CDR2 from the germline V gene are MDHEN and SYDVKM. The CDR3 has 14 residues. CDR3 in amino acids: CASRGFTGNYGYTF. Here the CDR3 DNA reads TGTGCCAGCAGGGGTTTCACAGGGAATTATGGCTACACCTTC.

In this sample, this clonotype turned up a few times. This CDR3 is CASSSLGLAGGAYNEQFF. In DNA form, the CDR3 reads TGTGCCAGCAGCTCCCTGGGACTAGCGGGGGGAGCATACAATGAGCAGTTCTTC. The V call is TRBV7-9, the J call TRBJ2-1; 15 bases agree with TRBD2. The CDR3 runs to 18 residues. From germline, CDR1 is SEHNR and CDR2 FQNEAQ (reference sequence). V lost 4 bases, J lost 4 bases, and 8 bases stayed unmatched.

This chain connects TRBV27 to TRBJ1-4; perhaps TRBD1 as D (5 bases). Germline-derived CDR1 and CDR2 are MNHEY and SMNVEV (reference sequence). V gave up 2 bases and J gave up 0 bases, with 13 bases separating them. The CDR3 runs to 17 residues. For the CDR3, the DNA is TGTGCCAGCAGTTTAAGCCGCGGGACGGCAACTAATGAAAAACTGTTTTTT. It codes for CASSLSRGTATNEKLFF.

This clonotype was counted ten times or more. The chain has TRBV7-9 and TRBJ2-7, with no clear D. Per germline, CDR1 SEHNR and CDR2 FQNEAQ (reference sequence). The CDR3 loop spans 13 amino acids. The V gene lost 6 bases and the J gene lost 0 bases, with 9 bases spanning the gap. The CDR3 bases are TGTGCCAGCAGTTTACTACGCTCCTACGAGCAGTACTTC. Protein: CASSLLRSYEQYF.